Below are 10 T cell receptor beta chains sequenced from a single sample in a study of blood T cell repertoires in COVID-19 (dated by TCRdb to 2018 to 2021). Library creation used the immunoSEQ multiplex PCR assay. Here the immuneACCESS table is served through TCRdb, limited to in-frame sequences with V and J called. Missing clones are a known gap in these copies; in checked studies unresolved V genes cover under half, and the rest lacks a known reason. The sample yields roughly 76,000 clones; more than 85% were counted once. The ten most abundant clones make up 4.5% to 5.5% of the sample. The sample taken for sequencing was peripheral blood. Receptors were obtained from an older woman with active COVID-19.

The J gene is TRBJ1-1, the V gene TRBV6-6; 7 bases align to TRBD1. CDR3 size: 15 residues. From germline, CDR1 is MNHNY and CDR2 SVGAGI (reference sequence). The V gene end was trimmed by 6 bases and the J gene end by 1 base; junction bases not matched to a gene: 8. Here the CDR3 reads CASRTGDRRNTEAFF. The CDR3 DNA sequence: TGTGCCAGCAGAACCGGGGACAGAAGGAACACTGAAGCTTTCTTT.

The genes are TRBV5-1 and TRBJ1-1; D unresolved. This CDR3 is built from 15 residues. The germline V and J ends were trimmed by 0 bases and 1 base, with 10 bases remaining between them. Looked up from germline, CDR1 is SGHRS and CDR2 is YFSETQ. The CDR3 sequence is CASSLDSSWNTEAFF. CDR3 nucleotide sequence: TGCGCCAGCAGCTTGGACAGTTCGTGGAACACTGAAGCTTTCTTT.

The chain has TRBV28 and TRBJ2-2, with D hard to call. CDR3 length: 13 amino acids. Germline values: CDR1 MDHEN, CDR2 SYDVKM. Trimming took 11 bases from V and 0 from J, leaving 10 bases between them. The CDR3 is CASIPANTGELFF. CDR3 coding DNA: TGTGCCTCAATTCCGGCGAACACCGGGGAGCTGTTTTTT.

This clone appeared a few times. Additional DNA sequences in this sample encode the identical CDR3. The chain has TRBV6-2 or TRBV6-3 and TRBJ2-7; D remains unclear. Trimming removed 1 base from V and 3 bases from J, with 4 bases in between. The germline gives CDR1 MNHEY, CDR2 SVGEGT. The CDR3 is made up of 12 amino acids. CDR3 sequence: CASSYFSYEQYF. The CDR3 nucleotides are TGTGCCAGCAGTTACTTCAGCTACGAGCAGTACTTC.

The chain joins TRBV5-6 to TRBJ2-6, with TRBD1 matching 7 bases. This CDR3 is built from 17 residues. Germline assignment: CDR1 SGHDT and CDR2 YYEEEE. The junction had 10 bases not matched to a gene; V was cut back by 6 bases and J by 1 base. The CDR3 protein is CASTLGPTGSGANVLTF. In DNA, the CDR3 is TGTGCCAGCACCTTAGGCCCGACAGGGTCTGGGGCCAACGTCCTGACTTTC.

This clone was observed a handful of times. The chain uses TRBV14 and TRBJ1-6, with 7 positions matching TRBD1. Trimming removed 6 bases from V and 7 bases from J; junction bases left unmatched: 9. The CDR3 covers 15 residues. Germline loops: CDR1 SGHDN, CDR2 FVKESK. The CDR3 bases are TGTGCCAGCAGTATAGGGGGCGCTGGGAATTCACCCCTCCACTTT. This gives the protein CASSIGGAGNSPLHF.

The chain couples TRBV23-1 to TRBJ2-1, with D unclear. TRBV23-1 is classed as an ORF, of uncertain function. This CDR3 comprises 17 residues. V shed 0 bases and J shed 8 bases, with 20 bases lying between them. The CDR3 protein is CASSQSYGPRGRHEQFF. The CDR3 DNA sequence: TGCGCCAGCAGTCAATCTTACGGCCCCCGCGGTAGGCATGAGCAGTTCTTC.

The V gene is TRBV30, the J gene TRBJ1-5; TRBD1 is a possible D gene (6 bases). CDR3 size: 15 residues. With 4 bases removed from V and 0 bases from J, the gap between germline ends came to 13 bases. The V gene's germline CDR1 is GTSNPN and CDR2 SVGIG (reference sequence). The CDR3 is CAWKTQGHSNQPQHF. The CDR3 DNA reads TGTGCCTGGAAGACTCAGGGGCATAGCAATCAGCCCCAGCATTTT.

The chain uses TRBV27 and TRBJ2-2, with a possible D match to TRBD2 (6 bases). Looked up from germline, CDR1 is MNHEY and CDR2 is SMNVEV (reference sequence). The CDR3 runs to 15 residues. Trimming shortened V by 3 bases and J by 2 bases, and 10 bases separated the two germline ends. This CDR3 reads CASSFGTLNTGELFF. CDR3 nucleotides: TGTGCCAGCAGTTTTGGGACTTTAAACACCGGGGAGCTGTTTTTT.

The chain joins TRBV28 to TRBJ2-1, with TRBD2 identical over 11 bases. Germline lookup yields CDR1 MDHEN and CDR2 SYDVKM. V lost 7 bases and J lost 9; bases outside the gene matches: 11. The CDR3 contains 15 residues. Written as DNA, the CDR3 is TGTGCCAGCAAACCTAGCGAAGGACTAGCGGGTGAGCAGTTCTTC. Translating gives CASKPSEGLAGEQFF.